This T cell receptor (beta chain) was recorded in a study of T cells after yellow fever vaccination. This clonotype showed up just a few times. V lost 6 bases and J lost 7; bases outside the gene matches: 17. CDR1 and CDR2 from the germline V gene are DFQATT and SNEGSKA (reference sequence). The CDR3 is 16 residues long. Production of TCR cDNA was by 5'RACE template switching, which also added a universal primer site and UMIs. One entry per CDR3 protein results from TCRdb running MiXCR on the 5' RACE reads. The repertoire has some 300,000 distinct CDR3 sequences, roughly 8.6% of them found once; the top ten carry 15% to 20%.

The J gene is TRBJ2-2, the V gene TRBV20-1, with 7 bases lining up with TRBD2. The sequencing used PBMCs, collected more than 35 days after the first yellow fever vaccination. This clonotype was sampled from a man younger than 35 who received the YFV17D yellow fever vaccine. CDR3: CSATPLAGEGGGELFF. As DNA, the CDR3 is TGCAGTGCCACCCCACTGGCGGGGGAAGGAGGCGGGGAGCTGTTTTTT.